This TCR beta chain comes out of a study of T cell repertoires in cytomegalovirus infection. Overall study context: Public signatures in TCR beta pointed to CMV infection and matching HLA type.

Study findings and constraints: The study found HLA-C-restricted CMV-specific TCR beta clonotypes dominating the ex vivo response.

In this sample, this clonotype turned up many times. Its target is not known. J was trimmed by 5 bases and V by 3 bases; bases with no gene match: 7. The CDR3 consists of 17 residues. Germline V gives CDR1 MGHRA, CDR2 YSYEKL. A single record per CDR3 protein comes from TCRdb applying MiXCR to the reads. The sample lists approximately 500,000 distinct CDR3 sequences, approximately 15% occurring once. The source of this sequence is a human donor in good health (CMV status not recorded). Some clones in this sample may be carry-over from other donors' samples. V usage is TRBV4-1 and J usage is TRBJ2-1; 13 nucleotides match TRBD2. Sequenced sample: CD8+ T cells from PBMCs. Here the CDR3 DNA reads TGCGCCAGCAGCCAGGGACTAGCGGGACCCTTAAACAATGAGCAGTTCTTC. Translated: CASSQGLAGPLNNEQFF.